A selection of T cell receptor beta chains follows, all from one sample in a study of shared clonotypes between healthy human individuals. Only in-frame clones appear in the TCRdb table, and some are missing; sequencing was by immunoSEQ multiplex PCR. This table holds approximately 600,000 clones, around 96% found once. Sample: naive CD8+ T cells sorted from blood. The receptors originated from a woman aged 25 to 45 in good health. Both conserved end residues are part of each CDR3. The D gene is left open where the match is weak. Only some rows state a clone size, as once, few, many or a class for expanded clones.

V	size	J	D	DNA	CDR3
TRBV19	-	TRBJ2-7	TRBD2	TGTGCCAGTAGTATAGCATTAGCGGGCGAGGACCACGAGCAGTACTTC	CASSIALAGEDHEQYF
TRBV5-8	-	TRBJ2-3	-	TGTGCCAGCAGCTTGGGACAGGCAAGCACAGATACGCAGTATTTT	CASSLGQASTDTQYF
TRBV29-1	-	TRBJ2-7	TRBD2	TGCAGCGTGGCCACTAGCGAGGTCTACGAGCAGTACTTC	CSVATSEVYEQYF
TRBV6-5	-	TRBJ2-1	TRBD2	TGTGCCAGCAGTTTGCGCGGACTAGTATGGAATGAGCAGTTCTTC	CASSLRGLVWNEQFF
TRBV2	-	TRBJ1-5	TRBD1	TGTGCCAGCAGTGAATTAAGGACAGGGGGAAGAAATCAGCCCCAGCATTTT	CASSELRTGGRNQPQHF
TRBV7-9	-	TRBJ1-4	-	TGTGCCAGCAGCTTAGAGGGGAATGAAAAACTGTTTTTT	CASSLEGNEKLFF
TRBV2	-	TRBJ2-3	TRBD2	TGTGCCAGCAGGGGGATATCCGGGACTAGCGGTACAGATACGCAGTATTTT	CASRGISGTSGTDTQYF
TRBV27	-	TRBJ2-7	-	TGTGCCAGCAGTTTTGGGAGGAACTACGAGCAGTACTTC	CASSFGRNYEQYF
TRBV25-1	-	TRBJ2-5	-	TGTGCCAGCAGTGGGGTCACGGGGGAGCAGTACTTC	CASSGVTGEQYF
TRBV6-6	-	TRBJ2-7	TRBD2	TGTGCCAGCAGTTACTCGGATGTAGCGGGAGGATACGAGCAGTACTTC	CASSYSDVAGGYEQYF
TRBV28	-	TRBJ2-3	-	TGTGCCAGCAGTTTGGGGAGGGGGCAAGATACGCAGTATTTT	CASSLGRGQDTQYF
TRBV11-2	once	TRBJ2-1	-	TGTGCCAGCAGCTCCCTCGACAGGAACAATGAGCAGTTCTTC	CASSSLDRNNEQFF
TRBV7-8	-	TRBJ2-1	-	TGTGCCAGCAGCTTAAGCGATGGGTTCTACAATGAGCAGTTCTTC	CASSLSDGFYNEQFF
TRBV13	-	TRBJ2-7	-	TGTGCCAGCAGCCCTAGCCTCTCCTACGAGCAGTACTTC	CASSPSLSYEQYF
TRBV4-1	-	TRBJ2-1	TRBD2	TGCGCCAGCAGCCAATCCCGACTAGCGGGGACCTACAATGAGCAGTTCTTC	CASSQSRLAGTYNEQFF
TRBV7-8	once	TRBJ2-5	TRBD2	TGTGCCAGCAGCCCCGTGGGACTAGCAGCACAAGAGACCCAGTACTTC	CASSPVGLAAQETQYF
TRBV9	-	TRBJ2-2	TRBD2	TGTGCCAGCAGCTTTAGCGGGAGCGCCACCGGGGAGCTGTTTTTT	CASSFSGSATGELFF
TRBV27	-	TRBJ2-7	TRBD2	TGTGCCAGCAGTTTAAAGGCGGGAGGGCCGGTAAACGAGCAGTACTTC	CASSLKAGGPVNEQYF
TRBV20-1	-	TRBJ2-7	-	TGCAGTGCCTCACAAGTCTACGAGCAGTACTTC	CSASQVYEQYF
TRBV21-1	-	TRBJ2-4	-	TGTGCCAGCAGCAAAGCCAAATGGTACGGGAAAGAGATGGACATTCAGTACTTC	CASSKAKWYGKEMDIQYF
TRBV28	-	TRBJ1-1	-	TGTGCCAGCAGTTTATCGTGGGGGTTAGGGACTGAAGCTTTCTTT	CASSLSWGLGTEAFF
TRBV14	-	TRBJ2-1	-	TGTGCCAGCGGACTAGGGGGGTCCTACAATGAGCAGTTCTTC	CASGLGGSYNEQFF
TRBV7-3	-	TRBJ2-3	-	TGTGCCAGCAGCTTATATCCGACGGCAGGAGATACGCAGTATTTT	CASSLYPTAGDTQYF
TRBV27	-	TRBJ2-7	-	TGTGCCAGCAGTCCGGGACAACACGTTTTAGAGCAGTACTTC	CASSPGQHVLEQYF
TRBV28	once	TRBJ1-4	TRBD1	TGTGCCAGCAGTCCCCAGGGGGCCTATGAAAAACTGTTTTTT	CASSPQGAYEKLFF
TRBV1	-	TRBJ1-5	-	TGCACCAGCAGCCACCGAGGGGGGAGCAATCAGCCCCAGCATTTT	CTSSHRGGSNQPQHF
TRBV19	once	TRBJ2-7	-	TGTGCCAGTAGTTACGGGCCCACCTACGAGCAGTACTTC	CASSYGPTYEQYF
TRBV7-2	-	TRBJ2-7	TRBD2	TGTGCCAGCAGCGTGGGACTAGCGGCGTCCTACGAGCAGTACTTC	CASSVGLAASYEQYF
TRBV28	few	TRBJ2-7	-	TGTGCCAGCAGGGGACTGGAGCAGTACTTC	CASRGLEQYF
TRBV10-1	-	TRBJ1-1	TRBD1	TGCGCCAGCAGTGAGACAGGGGGGGCGAACACTGAAGCTTTCTTT	CASSETGGANTEAFF
TRBV15	-	TRBJ2-7	TRBD2	TGTGCCACCAGCAGAGGCGAGACTAGCGGGACCTACGAGCAGTACTTC	CATSRGETSGTYEQYF
TRBV27	-	TRBJ2-5	-	TGTGCCAGCAGGGGGACTTTTCAGGAGACCCAGTACTTC	CASRGTFQETQYF